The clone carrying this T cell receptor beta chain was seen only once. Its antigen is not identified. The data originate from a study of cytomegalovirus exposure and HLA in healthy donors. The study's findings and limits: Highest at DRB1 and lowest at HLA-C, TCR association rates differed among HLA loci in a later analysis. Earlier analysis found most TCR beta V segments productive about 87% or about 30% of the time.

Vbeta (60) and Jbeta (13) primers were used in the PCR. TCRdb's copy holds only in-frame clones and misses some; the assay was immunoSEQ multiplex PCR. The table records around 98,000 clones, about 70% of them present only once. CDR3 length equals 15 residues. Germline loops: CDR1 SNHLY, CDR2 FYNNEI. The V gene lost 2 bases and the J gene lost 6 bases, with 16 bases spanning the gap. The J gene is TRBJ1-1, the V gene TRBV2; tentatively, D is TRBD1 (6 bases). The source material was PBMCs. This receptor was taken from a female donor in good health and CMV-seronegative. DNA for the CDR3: TGTGCCAGCAGTGAAACGGACCCGGGGGGCTCTGAAGCTTTCTTT. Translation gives CASSETDPGGSEAFF.